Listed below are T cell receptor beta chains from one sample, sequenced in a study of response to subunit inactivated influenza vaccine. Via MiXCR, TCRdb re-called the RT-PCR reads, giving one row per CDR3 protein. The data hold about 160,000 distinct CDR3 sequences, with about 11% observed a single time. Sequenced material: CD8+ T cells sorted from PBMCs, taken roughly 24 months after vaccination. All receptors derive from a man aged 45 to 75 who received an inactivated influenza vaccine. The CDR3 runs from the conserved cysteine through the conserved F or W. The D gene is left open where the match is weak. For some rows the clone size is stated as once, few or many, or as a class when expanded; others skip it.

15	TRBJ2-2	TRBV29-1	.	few	TGCAGCGTTATTTGGCAGGTATCCAACACCGGGGAGCTGTTTTTT	CSVIWQVSNTGELFF
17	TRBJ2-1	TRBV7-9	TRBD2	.	TGTGCCAGCAGCTTAGCACTAGCGGGAGGCGTTTACAATGAGCAGTTCTTC	CASSLALAGGVYNEQFF
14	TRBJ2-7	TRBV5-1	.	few	TGCGCCAGCAGCTTCGAGCGGCGGGCCTACGAGCAGTACTTC	CASSFERRAYEQYF
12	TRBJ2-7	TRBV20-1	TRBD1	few	TGCAGTGCCTCGACAGGGCGATACGAGCAGTACTTC	CSASTGRYEQYF
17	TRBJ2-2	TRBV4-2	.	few	TGTGCCAGCAGCCTCTCGTTGGGGGCTATAAACACCGGGGAGCTGTTTTTT	CASSLSLGAINTGELFF
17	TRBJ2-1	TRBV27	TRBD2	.	TGTGCCAGCAGTTTATGGCCTCTAGCGGGAGACGGCAATGAGCAGTTCTTC	CASSLWPLAGDGNEQFF
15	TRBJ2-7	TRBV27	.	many	TGTGCCAGCAGTTCCCGGGATAGAGGGGACTACGAGCAGTACTTC	CASSSRDRGDYEQYF
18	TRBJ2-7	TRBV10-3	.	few	TGTGCCATCAGTGAGTTGCAATCCGGCACCTCCTTCTCCTACGAGCAGTACTTC	CAISELQSGTSFSYEQYF
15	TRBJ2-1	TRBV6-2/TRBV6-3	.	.	TGTGCCAGCAGTTACGGACAGAATACCTACAATGAGCAGTTCTTC	CASSYGQNTYNEQFF
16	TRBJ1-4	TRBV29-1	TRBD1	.	TGCAGCGTTGCGGGACAGGGGGCGTTTCAAACTGAAAAACTGTTTTTT	CSVAGQGAFQTEKLFF
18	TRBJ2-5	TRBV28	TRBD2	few	TGTGCCAGCAGTTTATCAGCGGGAGGGTGGTTGATCCAAGAGACCCAGTACTTC	CASSLSAGGWLIQETQYF
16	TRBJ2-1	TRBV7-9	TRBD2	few	TGTGCCAGCAGCCCAACTAGCGGGAGGGCCGTCGATGAGCAGTTCTTC	CASSPTSGRAVDEQFF
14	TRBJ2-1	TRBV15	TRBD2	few	TGTGCCACCAGCAGTAGCGGGAGTGAAAATGAGCAGTTCTTC	CATSSSGSENEQFF
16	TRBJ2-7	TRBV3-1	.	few	TGTGCCAGCAGCCAGTCTTCCAGCCCCTTCGCCTACGAGCAGTACTTC	CASSQSSSPFAYEQYF
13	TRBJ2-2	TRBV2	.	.	TGTGCCAGCAGTGCCCTTAAGATCGGGGAGCTGTTTTTT	CASSALKIGELFF
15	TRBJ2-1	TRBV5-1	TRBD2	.	TGCGCCAGCAGCGCGACCGGGACTAGCGATTATGAGCAGTTCTTC	CASSATGTSDYEQFF
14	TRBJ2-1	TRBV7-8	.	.	TGTGCCAGCGTCTCGACCTCCTCCTACAATGAGCAGTTCTTC	CASVSTSSYNEQFF
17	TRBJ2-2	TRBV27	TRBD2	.	TGTGCCAGCAGTTTACTTGGGACTAGCGGGACAACCGGGGAGCTGTTTTTT	CASSLLGTSGTTGELFF
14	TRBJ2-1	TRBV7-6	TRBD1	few	TGTGCCAGCAACCCGGGACAGGGGGCAAGAGAGCAGTTCTTC	CASNPGQGAREQFF
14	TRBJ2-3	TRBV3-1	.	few	TGTGCCAGCAGCCAAGGACTCTATCTGGATACGCAGTATTTT	CASSQGLYLDTQYF
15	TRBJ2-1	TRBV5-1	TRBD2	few	TGCGCCAGCTCCGACTGGACTAGCGGGAACAATGAGCAGTTCTTC	CASSDWTSGNNEQFF
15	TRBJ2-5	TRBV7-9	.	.	TGTGCCAGCAGCCCGGTACAGGGAATCCAAGAGACCCAGTACTTC	CASSPVQGIQETQYF
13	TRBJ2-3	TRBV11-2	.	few	TGTGCCAGCAGCTTAGAGTATGGAGATACGCAGTATTTT	CASSLEYGDTQYF
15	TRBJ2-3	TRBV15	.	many	TGTGCCACCGCCCAGAGGGCCAGGGGTGGAGATACGCAGTATTTT	CATAQRARGGDTQYF
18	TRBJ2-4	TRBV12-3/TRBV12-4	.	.	TGTGCCAGCAGTATCCTTGGACAGCCGTACCTAGCCAAAAACATTCAGTACTTC	CASSILGQPYLAKNIQYF
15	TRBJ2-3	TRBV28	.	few	TGTGCCAGCAGTTTTGGGGCTGGCCGCACAGATACGCAGTATTTT	CASSFGAGRTDTQYF
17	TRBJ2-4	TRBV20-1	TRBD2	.	TGCAGTGCTAGAGACCCCCTAGCGGGGGGGGCCAAAAACATTCAGTACTTC	CSARDPLAGGAKNIQYF
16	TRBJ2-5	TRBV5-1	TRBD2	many	TGCGCCAGCAGCTCCCCTTCGGGGGGGCGCAGGGAGACCCAGTACTTC	CASSSPSGGRRETQYF
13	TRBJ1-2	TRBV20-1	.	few	TGCAGTGCCCCGGATATAACCGTCTATGACTACACCTTC	CSAPDITVYDYTF
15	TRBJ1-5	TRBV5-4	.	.	TGTGCCAGCAGCTTGGCCAGGACCCCCGGGGAGCCCCAGCATTTT	CASSLARTPGEPQHF
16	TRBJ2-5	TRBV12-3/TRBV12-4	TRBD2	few	TGTGCCAGCAGCCCCCCAGGGCTAGCGGACCAAGAGACCCAGTACTTC	CASSPPGLADQETQYF
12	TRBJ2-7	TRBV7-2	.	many	TGTGCCAGCAGCGGGAGCTCCTACGAGCAGTACTTC	CASSGSSYEQYF
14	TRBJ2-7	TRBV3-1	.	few	TGTGCCAGCAGCCAACATAGCGGAACCTACGAGCAGTACTTC	CASSQHSGTYEQYF
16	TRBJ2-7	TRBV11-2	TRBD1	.	TGTGCCAGCAGCCACATCCCGGGACAGGGCTTCCACGAGCAGTACTTC	CASSHIPGQGFHEQYF
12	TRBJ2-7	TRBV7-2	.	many	TGTGCCAGCAGCTTATTGGGCTACGAGCAGTACTTC	CASSLLGYEQYF
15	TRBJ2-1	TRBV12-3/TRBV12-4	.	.	TGTGCCAGCAGCTGGGACATTAGCTCCTACAATGAGCAGTTCTTC	CASSWDISSYNEQFF
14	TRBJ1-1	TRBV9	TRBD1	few	TGTGCCAGCAGCGGAGCCAGGGGGCACACTGAAGCTTTCTTT	CASSGARGHTEAFF
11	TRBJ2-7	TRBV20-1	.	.	TGCAGTGGGAGGTTAACCTACGAGCAGTACTTC	CSGRLTYEQYF
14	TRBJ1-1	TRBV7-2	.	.	TGTGCCAGCAGCTCATCGGGTTTCGACACTGAAGCTTTCTTT	CASSSSGFDTEAFF
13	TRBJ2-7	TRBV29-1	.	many	TGCAGCGTTGTTCTCCAATCCTCCTACGAGCAGTACTTC	CSVVLQSSYEQYF
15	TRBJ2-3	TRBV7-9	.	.	TGTGCCAGCAGCGCCGGGACTTACCACACAGATACGCAGTATTTT	CASSAGTYHTDTQYF
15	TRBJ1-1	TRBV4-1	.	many	TGCGCCAGCAGCCAAGTCCATGGGGGCTACACTGAAGCTTTCTTT	CASSQVHGGYTEAFF
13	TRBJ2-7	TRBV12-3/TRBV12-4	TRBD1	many	TGTGCCAGCAGATACAGGGGGTTCGTCGAGCAGTACTTC	CASRYRGFVEQYF
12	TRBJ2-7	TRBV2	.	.	TGTGCCAGCGGAGAAGATCCCTACGAGCAGTACTTC	CASGEDPYEQYF
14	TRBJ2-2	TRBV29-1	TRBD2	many	TGCAGTGCCGGACTAGCGGGAGGCACCGGGGAGCTGTTTTTT	CSAGLAGGTGELFF
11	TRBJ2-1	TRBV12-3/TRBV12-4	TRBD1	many	TGTGCCAGCAGTCCAGGGGGACAGAAGTTCTTC	CASSPGGQKFF
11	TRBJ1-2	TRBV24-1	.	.	TGTGCCACCAGTGACCAGTATGGCTACACCTTC	CATSDQYGYTF
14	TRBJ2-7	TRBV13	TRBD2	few	TGTGCCAGCAGCTTAGATGGCGGGAGGGACGAGCAGTACTTC	CASSLDGGRDEQYF
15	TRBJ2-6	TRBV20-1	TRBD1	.	TGCAGTGCCTGGGACAGGTACTCTGGGGCCAACGTCCTGACTTTC	CSAWDRYSGANVLTF
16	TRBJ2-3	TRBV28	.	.	TGTGCCAGCAGCCCACCTTTGAGGGGCGGGACAGATACGCAGTATTTT	CASSPPLRGGTDTQYF
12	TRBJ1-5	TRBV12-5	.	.	TGTGCTAGTGGTTTGGAAGGTCAGCCCCAGCATTTT	CASGLEGQPQHF
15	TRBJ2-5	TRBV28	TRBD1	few	TGTGCCAGCAGTTTGGTGGACAGGGGAAAAGAGACCCAGTACTTC	CASSLVDRGKETQYF